Below, one T cell receptor (beta chain) is given with its context. Its antigen is currently unknown. Relative to the germline gene, one junction end is altered; a read error may explain this. Three rounds of nested PCR, following a modified ARM-PCR protocol, produced the TCRbeta library. TCRdb reanalysed the multiplex PCR reads using MiXCR and keeps one entry per CDR3 protein. The sample yields 220,000 or so distinct CDR3 sequences, 60% to 85% seen once. RNA was extracted from bulk tissue without any cell sorting. The source of the sample is a study of tumor and adjacent non-tumor tissue in lung cancer. Whole-study results and caveats: Tumor TCR diversity, when higher, was linked to shorter survival. Normal lung showed higher cumulative top 100 clone frequency than tumor.

Germline assignment: CDR1 SGHNT and CDR2 YYREEE (reference sequence). The length of the CDR3 is 19 residues. The clonotype was recovered from a man in his 60s with non-small cell lung cancer. The chain recombines TRBV5-4 with TRBJ2-2; 11 nucleotides match TRBD2. The sample taken for sequencing was lung tumor tissue. The CDR3 protein is CVSSLGILAGDMNTGELFF. CDR3 sequence (DNA): TGTGTCAGCAGCTTGGGAATACTAGCGGGGGACATGAACACCGGGGAGCTGTTTTTT.